This T cell receptor beta chain was retrieved from a study of breast tumors, draining lymph nodes, adjacent tissues. The study's findings and limits: Most tumor T cells seemingly derive from lymph node, then expand in tumor. That most tumor T cells come from lymph nodes remained unproven. Tumors had less TCR diversity than lymph nodes, more than nontumor tissue. Tumor and nontumor repertoires were significantly more similar in luminal-like than in basal-like breast cancer.

TCRdb used MiXCR to reprocess the multiplex PCR reads, holding one entry per CDR3 protein. The sample records around 150,000 distinct CDR3 sequences, less than 35% being singletons. The CDR3 loop spans 17 amino acids. CDR1 LGHDT and CDR2 YNNKEL come from the germline V gene (reference sequence). The V gene end was trimmed by 4 bases and the J gene end by 6 bases; junction bases not matched to a gene: 14. Axillary draining lymph nodes of breast cancer patients supplied the node samples. Ten or more counts support this clonotype. Its target is not known. Sequencing input: axillary lymph node tissue. V and J are TRBV3-1 and TRBJ1-5; TRBD1 matches 8 bases. This clonotype was sampled from a female donor with breast cancer. Some clones in this sample may be carry-over from other donors' samples. The CDR3 spells CASSRSSYSGGRQPQHF. The CDR3 DNA reads as TGTGCCAGCAGCCGCAGCAGCTATTCAGGGGGCCGTCAGCCCCAGCATTTT.